A single sample gave rise to the 28 T cell receptor beta chains below, sequenced in a study of cytomegalovirus exposure and HLA in healthy donors listed by TCRdb under 2017. The method was the immunoSEQ multiplex PCR assay. For the multiplex PCR, a mixture combining 60 forward primers for TCR Vbeta segments and 13 reverse primers for TCR Jbeta segments was used. TCRdb stores this immuneACCESS table with in-frame sequences only. Part of the clones is absent; in the studies checked, under half of the shortfall reflects unresolved V genes, and no reason is known for the rest. For this sample there are under 300,000 clones; about 80% appear just once. The ten largest account for around 8% of the sample. The sample consisted of PBMCs. Receptors were obtained from a woman in her fifties or sixties in good health and CMV-seropositive.

This rearrangement joins TRBV11-2 to TRBJ2-1; 10 nucleotides agree with TRBD2. The J segment lost 4 bases and the V segment lost 0 bases, leaving 3 bases of the junction unmatched. Germline-derived CDR1 and CDR2 are SGHAT and FQNNGV. The CDR3 contains 16 residues. CDR3 sequence: CASSLDTSGTYNEQFF. DNA of the CDR3: TGTGCCAGCAGCTTAGATACTAGCGGGACTTACAATGAGCAGTTCTTC.

In this sample, this clone turned up once. The gene calls are TRBV7-8 and TRBJ1-2; 7 bases line up with TRBD1. After removal of 11 bases from V and 4 bases from J, the junction contained 7 bases not matched to a gene. Germline values: CDR1 SGHVS, CDR2 FQNEAQ. This CDR3 is built from 12 residues. The CDR3 protein is CAVNAGGYGYTF. CDR3 nucleotide sequence: TGTGCCGTAAACGCAGGGGGCTATGGCTACACCTTC.

The chain has TRBV27 and TRBJ1-5; D unclear. The CDR3 runs 13 residues. V was pared by 3 bases and J by 2 bases, with 5 bases between. Germline V gene sequence: CDR1 MNHEY, CDR2 SMNVEV (reference sequence). The CDR3: CASSFEGNQPQHF. In DNA, the CDR3 is TGTGCCAGCAGTTTCGAGGGCAATCAGCCCCAGCATTTT.

In this sample, this clone turned up a few times. The chain has TRBV27 and TRBJ1-2; TRBD1 matches at 7 bases. After removal of 5 bases from V and 7 bases from J, the junction contained 13 bases not matched to a gene. CDR3 length: 15 amino acids. Germline loops: CDR1 MNHEY, CDR2 SMNVEV (reference sequence). CDR3 in DNA: TGTGCCAGCAGTCAACTACCTTTAGACAGGGCTGGCTACACCTTC. Protein sequence: CASSQLPLDRAGYTF.

V and J are TRBV18 and TRBJ1-1, with 8 nucleotides matching TRBD1. Unmatched junction bases numbered 7, after V lost 3 bases and J lost 1 base. Germline V gives CDR1 KGHSH, CDR2 LQKENI. CDR3 length: 16 residues. CDR3 amino acids: CASSPRRQGTNTEAFF. The CDR3 DNA follows: TGTGCCAGCTCACCCAGAAGACAGGGGACGAACACTGAAGCTTTCTTT. The variable domain in full, completed from reference TRBV18 and TRBJ1-1, reads NAGVMQNPRHLVRRRGQEARLRCSPMKGHSHVYWYRQLPEEGLKFMVYLQKENIIDESGMPKERFSAEFPKEGPSILRIQQVVRGDSAAYFCASSPRRQGTNTEAFFGQGTRLTVV.

This chain uses TRBV5-1 with TRBJ1-2, with D possibly TRBD1 on 5 matching bases. In germline, CDR1 is SGHRS, CDR2 YFSETQ. This CDR3 is 14 amino acids long. V lost 4 bases, J lost 2 bases, and 12 bases lay in between. The CDR3 reads CASSPIGGNYGYTF. The CDR3 DNA reads as TGCGCCAGCAGCCCCATTGGGGGGAACTATGGCTACACCTTC.

CDR3 DNA: TGTGCCAGCAGCCTAGCGGGAGGGCCGGGAGATACCTACAATGAGCAGTTCTTC. As protein: CASSLAGGPGDTYNEQFF. The rearrangement links TRBV7-3 to TRBJ2-1; 12 bases align to TRBD2. Germline lookup yields CDR1 SGHTA and CDR2 FQGTGA. There are 18 residues in the CDR3. V dropped 5 bases and J dropped 2; count of bases not matched to a gene: 10.

This chain uses TRBV11-2 with TRBJ1-4; 9 nucleotides align to TRBD1. The CDR3 is 15 amino acids. Per germline, CDR1 SGHAT and CDR2 FQNNGV. V gave up 0 bases and J gave up 6 bases; unmatched junction bases: 2. The chain's CDR3 is CASSLEGQGHEKLFF. In DNA form, the CDR3 reads TGTGCCAGCAGCTTAGAGGGACAGGGCCATGAAAAACTGTTTTTT.

V and J are TRBV7-2 and TRBJ1-1; 9 nucleotides agree with TRBD1. CDR1 is SGHTA, CDR2 FQGNSA, per germline. With V trimmed by 5 bases and J by 2 bases, 6 bases remained unmatched. The length of the CDR3 is 15 residues. The CDR3 here is CASSVQGAGNTEAFF. CDR3 sequence (DNA): TGTGCCAGCAGCGTACAGGGGGCTGGAAACACTGAAGCTTTCTTT.

This clone was detected a few times. V is TRBV30 and J is TRBJ1-2; D may be TRBD1 (5 bases). Trimming took off 0 bases at V and 4 bases at J, with 15 bases between the two ends. This CDR3 is built from 15 residues. In germline, CDR1 is GTSNPN, CDR2 SVGIG (reference sequence). The CDR3 sequence is CAWSVTSRASYGYTF. In nucleotides, the CDR3 is TGTGCCTGGAGTGTAACTTCCAGGGCCTCCTATGGCTACACCTTC.

This chain uses TRBV10-3 with TRBJ2-1, with 7 bases that match TRBD2. The germline V gene has CDR1 ENHRY and CDR2 SYGVKD. There are 14 residues in the CDR3. V shed 6 bases and J 4 bases; nucleotides not matched to a gene: 6. CDR3 coding DNA: TGTGCCATCAGGGGGCGGGAGTCTTACAATGAGCAGTTCTTC. Protein product: CAIRGRESYNEQFF.

V and J are TRBV19 and TRBJ2-1; a possible D gene is TRBD1 (6 bases). With 0 bases removed from V and 2 bases from J, the gap between germline ends came to 23 bases. This CDR3 has 20 amino acids. Germline assignment: CDR1 LNHDA and CDR2 SQIVND (reference sequence). The CDR3 loop reads CASSIDLETSLWGPYNEQFF. CDR3 sequence (DNA): TGTGCCAGTAGTATAGACTTGGAGACTTCTCTCTGGGGGCCCTACAATGAGCAGTTCTTC.

The V call is TRBV29-1, the J call TRBJ2-1; 9 bases are a match to TRBD2. V was clipped by 3 bases and J by 6 bases; unmatched bases: 3. CDR3 length: 13 amino acids. Germline assignment: CDR1 SQVTM and CDR2 ANQGSEA. CDR3 DNA sequence: TGCAGCGTTGACCTAGCGGGATCCAATGAGCAGTTCTTC. Protein: CSVDLAGSNEQFF.

The chain couples TRBV19 to TRBJ1-2, with 8 bases lining up with TRBD1. The germline V gene has CDR1 LNHDA and CDR2 SQIVND (reference sequence). With 6 bases clipped from V and 4 bases from J, the junction kept 4 bases outside the gene matches. The CDR3 spans 13 residues. The CDR3 protein is CASRRTGSYGYTF. CDR3 nucleotide sequence: TGTGCCAGTAGAAGGACAGGGAGCTATGGCTACACCTTC.

V usage is TRBV19 and J usage is TRBJ1-1; D is perhaps TRBD1 (5 bases). The CDR3 is made up of 15 amino acids. V gave up 11 bases and J gave up 6 bases, with 25 bases separating them. Germline CDR1 LNHDA, CDR2 SQIVND (reference sequence). The CDR3 region is CAAADSREVWAEAFF. Written as DNA, the CDR3 is TGTGCCGCGGCGGATAGCAGGGAGGTTTGGGCTGAAGCTTTCTTT.

V gene TRBV7-9 combines with J gene TRBJ1-3; no reliable D call. In germline, CDR1 is SEHNR, CDR2 FQNEAQ (reference sequence). Trimming shortened V by 3 bases and J by 4 bases, and 4 bases separated the two germline ends. There are 12 residues in the CDR3. CDR3 DNA sequence: TGTGCCAGCAGCTTCGTAGGAAACACCATATATTTT. Residues: CASSFVGNTIYF.

This rearrangement joins TRBV28 to TRBJ1-5, with 7 bases matching TRBD1. Germline values: CDR1 MDHEN, CDR2 SYDVKM. CDR3 length equals 16 residues. V shed 6 bases, J shed 6 bases, and the junction held 14 bases outside the gene matches. CDR3 residues: CASSSQGGVQAQPQHF. CDR3 bases: TGTGCCAGCAGCTCCCAAGGGGGCGTCCAGGCTCAGCCCCAGCATTTT.

CDR3 coding DNA: TGTGCCAGCAGTGGGGGAAGGGGGCAGCCCCAGCATTTT. It encodes CASSGGRGQPQHF. This rearrangement joins TRBV2 to TRBJ1-5; D might be TRBD1 (6 bases). With 4 bases removed from V and 7 bases from J, the gap between germline ends came to 11 bases. Germline lookup yields CDR1 SNHLY and CDR2 FYNNEI. This CDR3 comprises 13 residues.

V gene TRBV29-1 combines with J gene TRBJ2-5; no firm D call. Germline CDR1 is SQVTM and CDR2 is ANQGSEA. This CDR3 is 14 amino acids long. V shed 5 bases and J shed 7 bases, with 20 bases lying between them. The CDR3 sequence is CSVSMTAPTGTQYF. CDR3 in DNA: TGCAGCGTTTCCATGACCGCTCCAACGGGGACCCAGTACTTC.

This sequence joins TRBV18 and TRBJ2-7; tentatively, D is TRBD1 (6 bases). Germline-derived CDR1 and CDR2 are KGHSH and LQKENI. The CDR3 is 13 amino acids. The V end was cut by 8 bases, the J end by 2 bases, with 13 bases between. CDR3 region: CASADSFPYEQYF. The CDR3 DNA follows: TGTGCCAGCGCGGACAGTTTTCCCTACGAGCAGTACTTC.

The CDR3 protein is CASRDNTDTQYF. The CDR3 DNA reads as TGCGCCAGTAGGGACAACACAGATACGCAGTATTTT. This chain uses TRBV5-1 with TRBJ2-3; a possible D gene is TRBD1 (6 bases). From germline, CDR1 is SGHRS and CDR2 YFSETQ. V shed 8 bases and J shed 2 bases, with 9 bases lying between them. This CDR3 region has 12 residues. Combining the CDR3 with reference TRBV5-1 and TRBJ2-3 gives the whole variable domain KAGVTQTPRYLIKTRGQQVTLSCSPISGHRSVSWYQQTPGQGLQFLFEYFSETQRNKGNFPGRFSGRQFSNSRSEMNVSTLELGDSALYLCASRDNTDTQYFGPGTRLTVL.

This clone has just a few counts. V usage is TRBV10-1 and J usage is TRBJ2-7; a weak D match, TRBD2 (6 bases). CDR1 is WNHNN and CDR2 is SYGVQD in the germline V gene (reference sequence). Trimming left V 5 bases short and J 5 bases short, with 16 bases between. The CDR3 consists of 14 residues. DNA of the CDR3: TGCGCCAGCAGTCGGGGAGGTCACCCCGACGAGCAGTACTTC. This encodes CASSRGGHPDEQYF.

This chain links TRBV5-1 with TRBJ2-7; 8 bases are shared with TRBD1. V gave up 5 bases and J gave up 4 bases; unmatched junction bases: 11. The CDR3 extends over 15 amino acids. Germline V lookup: CDR1 SGHRS, CDR2 YFSETQ. CDR3: CASSPRGQGAYEQYF. The CDR3 DNA reads as TGCGCCAGCAGTCCCCGGGGGCAGGGGGCTTACGAGCAGTACTTC.

The chain has TRBV10-3 and TRBJ1-5; the D is unclear. CDR1 is ENHRY and CDR2 is SYGVKD in the germline V gene. The CDR3 contains 15 residues. The ends were cut back, 0 bases at V and 2 bases at J, with 8 bases in the middle. The CDR3 nucleotides are TGTGCCATCAGTGAGTCAGGAGTTGGCAATCAGCCCCAGCATTTT. Translation gives CAISESGVGNQPQHF.

The chain links TRBV10-1 to TRBJ1-1; D is perhaps TRBD1 (6 bases). Germline V gene sequence: CDR1 WNHNN, CDR2 SYGVQD (reference sequence). The CDR3 is made up of 13 amino acids. Trimming took 5 bases from V and 3 from J, leaving 10 bases between them. The CDR3 DNA sequence: TGCGCCAGCAGTCCGGACAGATACACTGAAGCTTTCTTT. Encoded protein: CASSPDRYTEAFF.

The V gene is TRBV6-5, the J gene TRBJ2-1; D not certain. The CDR3 length is 16 residues. V was clipped by 0 bases and J by 7 bases, with 16 bases between them. The germline CDR1 and CDR2 sequences are MNHEY and SVGAGI. For the CDR3, the DNA is TGTGCCAGCAGTTACTCGTCACTTCCCCCCCAAAATGAGCAGTTCTTC. It is translated as CASSYSSLPPQNEQFF.

The chain joins TRBV5-4 to TRBJ1-1, with D unresolved. Between the trimmed V and J ends, which lost 0 bases and 11 bases, there was a span of 14 bases. The length of the CDR3 is 13 residues. Germline CDR1 SGHNT, CDR2 YYREEE (reference sequence). The CDR3 reads CASSLERQPSAFF. DNA of the CDR3: TGTGCCAGCAGCTTGGAGCGCCAACCGAGCGCTTTCTTT.

The CDR3 loop is CASSHGGTNANYGYTF. The CDR3 nucleotides are TGTGCCAGCAGCCACGGGGGGACAAACGCTAACTATGGCTACACCTTC. The chain is built from TRBV4-2 and TRBJ1-2, with a possible D match to TRBD1 (6 bases). V was clipped by 3 bases and J by 0 bases, with 14 bases between them. This CDR3 comprises 16 residues. Germline CDR1 is LGHNA and CDR2 is YNFKEQ.